The 5 T cell receptor beta chains given below trace back to one sample, sequenced in a study of blood T cell repertoires in COVID-19. The repertoire was sequenced with immunoSEQ multiplex PCR; TCRdb's copy has only in-frame clones and lacks some. Among around 130,000 clones listed, more than 75% were seen once. The specimen sequenced was peripheral blood. The receptors stem from a man aged 65 to 79 with active COVID-19.

This chain connects TRBV6-5 to TRBJ1-2, with D possibly TRBD1 on 5 matching bases. The germline V gene encodes CDR1 MNHEY and CDR2 SVGAGI. V shed 10 bases and J shed 13 bases, with 19 bases lying between them. The CDR3 length is 11 residues. The CDR3 sequence is CATLRTYFATF. The DNA of the CDR3 is TGTGCCACTTTACGGACATATTTTGCCACCTTC.

The chain couples TRBV6-2 or TRBV6-3 to TRBJ2-5, with D unclear. The CDR3 spans 12 residues. From germline, CDR1 is MNHEY and CDR2 SVGEGT. Deletions cut 2 bases from V and 5 bases from J, with 6 bases between. The CDR3 loop reads CASSYATETQYF. The CDR3 DNA reads TGTGCCAGCAGTTACGCCACTGAGACCCAGTACTTC.

This clone has more than one count but fewer than ten. The rearrangement links TRBV6-1 to TRBJ1-2, with 8 bases matching TRBD1. Unmatched junction bases numbered 4, after V lost 2 bases and J lost 2 bases. The CDR3 sequence is 15 residues long. Germline V CDR1 and CDR2: MNHNS, SASEGT. CDR3 coding DNA: TGTGCCAGCAGTGAATATGACAGGGGCAACTATGGCTACACCTTC. Translation gives CASSEYDRGNYGYTF.

Points on this clone: Other DNA sequences from this sample encode an identical CDR3 as well. This CDR3 is CASSDSNYGYTF. The DNA of the CDR3 is TGTGCCAGCAGCGACAGTAACTATGGCTACACCTTC. V and J are TRBV28 and TRBJ1-2; D might be TRBD1 (5 bases). Germline values: CDR1 MDHEN, CDR2 SYDVKM. The CDR3 totals 12 residues. Trimming removed 6 bases at V and 1 base at J, with 6 bases between.

The chain uses TRBV7-9 and TRBJ2-5, with TRBD1 matching over 8 bases. V dropped 5 bases and J dropped 4; count of bases not matched to a gene: 9. CDR1 is SEHNR and CDR2 is FQNEAQ in the germline V gene (reference sequence). The CDR3 consists of 15 residues. The CDR3 protein is CASSRGQGTGETQYF. CDR3 nucleotide sequence: TGTGCCAGCAGCAGAGGACAGGGAACCGGAGAGACCCAGTACTTC.